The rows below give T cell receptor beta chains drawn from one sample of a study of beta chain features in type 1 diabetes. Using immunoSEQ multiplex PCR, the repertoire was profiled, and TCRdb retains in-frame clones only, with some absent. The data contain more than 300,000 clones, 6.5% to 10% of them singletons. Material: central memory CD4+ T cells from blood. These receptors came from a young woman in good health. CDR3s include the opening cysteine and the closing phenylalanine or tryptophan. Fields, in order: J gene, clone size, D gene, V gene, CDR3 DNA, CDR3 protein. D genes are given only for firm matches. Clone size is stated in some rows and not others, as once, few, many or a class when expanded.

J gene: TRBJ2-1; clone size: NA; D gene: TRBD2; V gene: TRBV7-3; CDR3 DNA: TGTGCCAGCAGCATCGGGACTAGCGGGAGCGATGAGCAGTTCTTC; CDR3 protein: CASSIGTSGSDEQFF
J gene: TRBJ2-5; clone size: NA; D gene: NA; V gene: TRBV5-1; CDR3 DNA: TGCGCCAGCAGCTTGGCTCTCAGCGGCGCAGGGCTCCAAGAGACCCAGTACTTC; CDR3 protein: CASSLALSGAGLQETQYF
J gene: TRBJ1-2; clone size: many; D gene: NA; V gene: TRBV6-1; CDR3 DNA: TGTGCCAGCAGTGAATCCATGGGGCTAGGGGGGCCTGGCTACACCTTC; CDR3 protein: CASSESMGLGGPGYTF
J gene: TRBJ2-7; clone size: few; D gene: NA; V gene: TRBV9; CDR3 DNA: TGTGCCAGCAGCGTAATAACAGGCAGCGAGCAGTACTTC; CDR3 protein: CASSVITGSEQYF
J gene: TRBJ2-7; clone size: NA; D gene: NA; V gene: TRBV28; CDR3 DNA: TGTGCCAGCAGCTGGGACGGGGGCCCGAGCTCCTACGAGCAGTACTTC; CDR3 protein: CASSWDGGPSSYEQYF
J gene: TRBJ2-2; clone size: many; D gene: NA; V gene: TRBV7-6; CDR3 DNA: TGTGCCAGCAGCTTAGCCTCAGCAGGGGCCGGGGAGCTGTTTTTT; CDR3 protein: CASSLASAGAGELFF
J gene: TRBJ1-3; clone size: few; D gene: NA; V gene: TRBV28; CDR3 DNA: TGTGCCAGCAGTGCCGAGGGATCTGGAAACACCATATATTTT; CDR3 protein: CASSAEGSGNTIYF
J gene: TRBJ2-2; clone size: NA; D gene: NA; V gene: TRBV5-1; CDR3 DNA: TGCGCCAGCAGTCCGAGACCGATAGCCGGGGAGCTGTTTTTT; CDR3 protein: CASSPRPIAGELFF
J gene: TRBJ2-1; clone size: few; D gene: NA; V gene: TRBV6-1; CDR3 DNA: TGTGCCAGCAGTGTGGGGGGGGCTTCCTACAATGAGCAGTTCTTC; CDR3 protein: CASSVGGASYNEQFF
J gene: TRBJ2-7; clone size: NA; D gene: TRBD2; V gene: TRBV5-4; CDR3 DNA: TGTGCCAGCAGCTTGACGGGGGGTTACGAGCAGTACTTC; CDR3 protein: CASSLTGGYEQYF
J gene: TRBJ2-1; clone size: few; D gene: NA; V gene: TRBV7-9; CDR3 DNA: TGTGCCAGCAGCTTAGGGGCCGGGACAACCTACAATGAGCAGTTCTTC; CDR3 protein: CASSLGAGTTYNEQFF
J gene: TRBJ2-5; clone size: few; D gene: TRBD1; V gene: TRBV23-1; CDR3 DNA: TGCGCCAGCAGTTCCCGACAGGGGTTCCTAGGGGCCCAGTACTTC; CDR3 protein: CASSSRQGFLGAQYF
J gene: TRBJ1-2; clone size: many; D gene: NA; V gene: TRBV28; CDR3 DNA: TGTGCCAGCAGCCGAGAAGGGAAGCACACCTTC; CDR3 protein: CASSREGKHTF
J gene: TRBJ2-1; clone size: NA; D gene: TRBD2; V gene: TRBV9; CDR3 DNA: TGTGCCAGCAGCGTAGGAGGAGCGGGATTATCTGATGAGCAGTTCTTC; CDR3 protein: CASSVGGAGLSDEQFF
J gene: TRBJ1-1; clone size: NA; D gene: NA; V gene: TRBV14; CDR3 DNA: TGTGCCAGCAGCCGTTGGGGGGAGAACACTGAAGCTTTCTTT; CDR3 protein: CASSRWGENTEAFF
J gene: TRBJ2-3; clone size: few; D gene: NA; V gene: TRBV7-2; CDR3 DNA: TGTGCCAGCAGCCAGGGGAGGGGCACAGATACGCAGTATTTT; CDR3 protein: CASSQGRGTDTQYF
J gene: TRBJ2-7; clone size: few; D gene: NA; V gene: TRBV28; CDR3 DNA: TGTGCCAGCAGTTTCCCAGGTATGGCCTACGAGCAGTACTTC; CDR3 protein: CASSFPGMAYEQYF
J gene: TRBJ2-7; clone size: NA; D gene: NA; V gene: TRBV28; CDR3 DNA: TGTGCCAGCAGTTCCAACGGGGCCGGACTCTCCTACGAGCAGTACTTC; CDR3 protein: CASSSNGAGLSYEQYF
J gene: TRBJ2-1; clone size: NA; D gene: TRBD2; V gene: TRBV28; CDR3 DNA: TGTGCCAGCGATAATAGGTTAGCGGGGGGACGGCAGTTCTTC; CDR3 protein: CASDNRLAGGRQFF
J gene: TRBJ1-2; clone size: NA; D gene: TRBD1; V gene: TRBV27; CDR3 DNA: TGTGCCAGCCGCCGCCGGACAGGGCTTAATGGCTACACCTTC; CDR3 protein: CASRRRTGLNGYTF
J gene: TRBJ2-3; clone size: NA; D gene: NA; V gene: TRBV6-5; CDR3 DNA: TGTGCCAGCAGTAGCCACGACAGCACAGATACGCAGTATTTT; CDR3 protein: CASSSHDSTDTQYF
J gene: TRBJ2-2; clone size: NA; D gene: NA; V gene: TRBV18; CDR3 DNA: TGTGCCAGCTCACCACCGGCGCGGACCGGGGAGCTGTTTTTT; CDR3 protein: CASSPPARTGELFF
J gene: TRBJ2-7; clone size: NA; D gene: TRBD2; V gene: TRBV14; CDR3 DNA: TGTGCCAGCAGCCCCTTAGCGGGGCCCTACGAGCAGTACTTC; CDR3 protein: CASSPLAGPYEQYF
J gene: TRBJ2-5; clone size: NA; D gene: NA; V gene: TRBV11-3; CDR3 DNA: TGTGCCAGCAGCTTAGATAAATACCAAGAGACCCAGTACTTC; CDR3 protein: CASSLDKYQETQYF
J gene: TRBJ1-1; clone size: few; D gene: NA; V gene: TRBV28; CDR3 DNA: TGTGCCAGCAGTTTTCCTACTGAAGCTTTCTTT; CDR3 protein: CASSFPTEAFF
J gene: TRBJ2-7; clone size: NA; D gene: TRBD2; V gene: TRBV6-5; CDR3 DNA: TGTGCCAGCACCGGGACTAGCGGGAGCTACGAGCAGTACTTC; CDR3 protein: CASTGTSGSYEQYF
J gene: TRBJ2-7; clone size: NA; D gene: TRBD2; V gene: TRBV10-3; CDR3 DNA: TGTGCCATCAGTGGGGATACTAGCGGGAGGGTGGAATACTTC; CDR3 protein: CAISGDTSGRVEYF
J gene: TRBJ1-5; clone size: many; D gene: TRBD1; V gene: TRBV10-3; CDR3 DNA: TGTGCCATCAGTGCCCAAGGGACAGGGAAACAGCCCCAGCATTTT; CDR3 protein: CAISAQGTGKQPQHF
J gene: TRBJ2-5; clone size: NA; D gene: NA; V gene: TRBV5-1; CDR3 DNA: TGCGCCAGCAGTCGGCAGGGAAACGGAGAGACCCAGTACTTC; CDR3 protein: CASSRQGNGETQYF
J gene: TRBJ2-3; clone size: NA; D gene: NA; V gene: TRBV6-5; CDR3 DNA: TGTGCCAGCAGTTGGTCTGTCAGAGGGGGGGATACGCAGTATTTT; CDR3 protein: CASSWSVRGGDTQYF
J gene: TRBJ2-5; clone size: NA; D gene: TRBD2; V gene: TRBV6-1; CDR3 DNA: TGTGCCAGCAGCGAAAGCGGGAGGGTGGGAGAGCAGTACTTC; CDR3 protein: CASSESGRVGEQYF
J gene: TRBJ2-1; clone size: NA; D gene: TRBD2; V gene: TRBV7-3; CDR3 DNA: TGTGCCAGCAGCCAGGGACTAGCGATTTTTGGTGAGCAGTTCTTC; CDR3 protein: CASSQGLAIFGEQFF
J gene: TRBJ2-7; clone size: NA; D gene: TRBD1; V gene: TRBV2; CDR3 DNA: TGTGCCAGCAGTGGGGACAGCTACGAGCAGTACTTC; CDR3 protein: CASSGDSYEQYF
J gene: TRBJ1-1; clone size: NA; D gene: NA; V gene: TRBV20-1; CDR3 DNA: TGCAGTGCTACCCCACAATCTGAAGCTTTCTTT; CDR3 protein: CSATPQSEAFF
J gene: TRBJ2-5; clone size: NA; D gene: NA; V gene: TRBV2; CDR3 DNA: TGTGCCAGCAGTGAACTAGAAGAGACCCAGTACTTC; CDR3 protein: CASSELEETQYF
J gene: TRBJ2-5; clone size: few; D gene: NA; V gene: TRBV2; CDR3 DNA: TGTGCCAGCAGTCGTGGAGAACTTAAAGAGACCCAGTACTTC; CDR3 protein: CASSRGELKETQYF
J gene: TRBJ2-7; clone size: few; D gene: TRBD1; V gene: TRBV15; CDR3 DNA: TGTGCCACCAGCAGAGAGACAGGGAATCCCTACGAGCAGTACTTC; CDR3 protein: CATSRETGNPYEQYF
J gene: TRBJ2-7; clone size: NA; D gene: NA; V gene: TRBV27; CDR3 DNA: TGTGCCAGCAGTTTAGGCCCCTCCTACGAGCAGTACTTC; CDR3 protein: CASSLGPSYEQYF
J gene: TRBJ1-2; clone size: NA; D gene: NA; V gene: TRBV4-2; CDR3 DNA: TGTGCCAGCAGCCAAGATTTCCGGCAGAGAGTTGGCTACACCTTC; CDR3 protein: CASSQDFRQRVGYTF
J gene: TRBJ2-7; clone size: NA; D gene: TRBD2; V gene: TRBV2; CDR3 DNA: TGTGCCAGCAAAGGGATTAGCGGGAGTTACGAGCAGTACTTC; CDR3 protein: CASKGISGSYEQYF
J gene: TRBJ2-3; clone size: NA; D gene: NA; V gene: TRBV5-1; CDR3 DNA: TGCGCCAGCAGCTTGACCCAGGGGGGCGTAGATACGCAGTATTTT; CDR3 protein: CASSLTQGGVDTQYF
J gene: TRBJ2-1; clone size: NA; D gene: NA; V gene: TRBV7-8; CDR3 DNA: TGTGCCAGCAGCTTAAAGCTCGGGACCTCCTACAATGAGCAGTTCTTC; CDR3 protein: CASSLKLGTSYNEQFF
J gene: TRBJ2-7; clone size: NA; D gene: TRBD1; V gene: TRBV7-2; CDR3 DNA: TGTGCCAGCAGCCAAGGGACAGGGAGGTACGAGCAGTACTTC; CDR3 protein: CASSQGTGRYEQYF
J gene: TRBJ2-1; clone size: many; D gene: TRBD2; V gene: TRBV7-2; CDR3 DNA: TGTGCCAGCAGCTTAACTAGCGACCGTCTACAAGAGCAGTTCTTC; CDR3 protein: CASSLTSDRLQEQFF